Listed here are 20 T cell receptor beta chains from one sample, sequenced in a study of T cells in localized non-small cell lung cancer. Sequenced by immunoSEQ multiplex PCR; TCRdb stores in-frame clones only, minus some. The sample yields about 27,000 clones, 75% to 85% seen once. The source was peripheral blood, collected before any cancer treatment. The receptors here all came from a woman between 35 and 75 years old with stage I lung adenocarcinoma.

The chain carries TRBV2 and TRBJ2-4; D possibly uses TRBD1 or TRBD2 (5 bases each). Trimming removed 8 bases from V and 2 bases from J, with 7 bases in between. Germline V gene data show CDR1 as SNHLY and CDR2 as FYNNEI. The CDR3 consists of 12 residues. The CDR3 nucleotides are TGTGCCAGCGGGGGTTCCAAAAACATTCAGTACTTC. Protein sequence: CASGGSKNIQYF. The full variable domain, rest sourced from reference TRBV2 and TRBJ2-4, is EPEVTQTPSHQVTQMGQEVILRCVPISNHLYFYWYRQILGQKVEFLVSFYNNEISEKSEIFDDQFSVERPDGSNFTLKIRSTKLEDSAMYFCASGGSKNIQYFGAGTRLSVL.

The CDR3, as DNA: TGTGCCAGCAGTTCCTCCAGGGGGGGCGGGAATGGCTACACCTTC. Amino acids: CASSSSRGGGNGYTF. V and J are TRBV27 and TRBJ1-2; the match to TRBD1 covers 7 bases. This CDR3 comprises 15 residues. Losses at the gene ends were 4 bases for V and 6 bases for J; bases not matched to a gene: 11. CDR1 and CDR2 (germline): MNHEY, SMNVEV (reference sequence).

The rearrangement joins TRBV27 to TRBJ2-7; D ambiguous. In germline, CDR1 is MNHEY, CDR2 SMNVEV (reference sequence). CDR3 length: 16 amino acids. V was clipped by 2 bases and J by 2 bases, with 16 bases between them. The CDR3 loop is CASSLRRPAMAYEQYF. The CDR3 DNA follows: TGTGCCAGCAGTTTAAGGCGGCCTGCCATGGCCTACGAGCAGTACTTC.

The J gene is TRBJ1-2, the V gene TRBV7-2, with 9 bases aligning to TRBD1. The germline gives CDR1 SGHTA, CDR2 FQGNSA. Germline trimming cut 1 base from V and 5 bases from J; bases unmatched to any gene: 5. The CDR3 covers 15 residues. The CDR3 nucleotides read TGTGCCAGCAGCTTAGAGGGGACAGGGTTATATGGCTACACCTTC. This gives the protein CASSLEGTGLYGYTF.

Notes on this clone: Distinct nucleotide sequences in the sample also encode this CDR3. Written as DNA, the CDR3 is TGCGCCAGCAGCTTGGAGGGAAACTATGGCTACACCTTC. It yields the protein CASSLEGNYGYTF. The rearrangement links TRBV5-1 to TRBJ1-2; D uncertain. Trimming took 0 bases from V and 2 from J, leaving 5 bases between them. The CDR3 sequence is 13 residues long. Germline V lookup: CDR1 SGHRS, CDR2 YFSETQ. The entire variable domain, with the rest obtained from reference TRBV5-1 and TRBJ1-2, is as follows: KAGVTQTPRYLIKTRGQQVTLSCSPISGHRSVSWYQQTPGQGLQFLFEYFSETQRNKGNFPGRFSGRQFSNSRSEMNVSTLELGDSALYLCASSLEGNYGYTFGSGTRLTVV.

V gene TRBV5-4 combines with J gene TRBJ2-2; D gene unclear. Per the germline V gene, CDR1 is SGHNT and CDR2 is YYREEE (reference sequence). The CDR3 is 16 amino acids. The V end lost 4 bases, the J end lost 3 bases, and 16 bases lay between the germline ends. The DNA of the CDR3 is TGTGCCAGCAGCCTGCTTGGGCTATCGGACACCGGGGAGCTGTTTTTT. Protein product: CASSLLGLSDTGELFF.

This clone came up once. The chain couples TRBV9 to TRBJ1-1; 9 bases match TRBD1. The V and J ends lost 3 bases and 4 bases, in that order; junction bases with no gene match: 25. CDR1 and CDR2 from the germline V gene are SGDLS and YYNGEE. CDR3 size: 21 residues. The CDR3 here is CASSEGPEPGQGLYWGTEAFF. The CDR3 DNA follows: TGTGCCAGCAGCGAGGGCCCGGAGCCGGGACAGGGCCTTTATTGGGGCACTGAAGCTTTCTTT.

The V and J genes are TRBV11-2 and TRBJ1-2, with TRBD1 identical over 9 bases. V shed 4 bases and J 4 bases; nucleotides not matched to a gene: 10. This CDR3 is built from 16 residues. The V gene's germline CDR1 is SGHAT and CDR2 FQNNGV. The CDR3 protein is CASSSERTGGSYGYTF. CDR3 coding DNA: TGTGCCAGCAGCTCGGAACGAACAGGGGGCAGCTATGGCTACACCTTC.

This chain joins TRBV2 and TRBJ1-2; 7 nucleotides line up with TRBD1. The length of the CDR3 is 15 residues. V was pared by 6 bases and J by 2 bases, with 9 bases of the junction left unmatched. In germline, CDR1 is SNHLY, CDR2 FYNNEI. The CDR3 region has the DNA TGTGCCAGCAGGCCGCCGGGACAGAGGAACTATGGCTACACCTTC. As protein: CASRPPGQRNYGYTF.

The chain combines TRBV18 with TRBJ1-3, with 8 bases fitting TRBD1. The CDR3 length is 14 residues. V lost 5 bases to trimming and J lost 4 bases; unmatched junction nucleotides: 4. The germline gives CDR1 KGHSH, CDR2 LQKENI. CDR3 region: CASSYGQGGNTIYF. In nucleotides, the CDR3 is TGTGCCAGCTCATACGGACAGGGCGGAAACACCATATATTTT.

V usage is TRBV13 and J usage is TRBJ1-3; 7 positions match TRBD1. J was trimmed by 4 bases and V by 2 bases; bases with no gene match: 14. The CDR3 loop spans 18 amino acids. Looked up from germline, CDR1 is PRHDT and CDR2 is FYEKMQ (reference sequence). For the CDR3, the DNA is TGTGCCAGCAGCTTATACCCCCCGGACAGGTCTGAGGGAAACACCATATATTTT. This sequence encodes CASSLYPPDRSEGNTIYF.

The chain is built from TRBV5-1 and TRBJ2-1; D is ambiguous. V was clipped by 4 bases and J by 0 bases, with 11 bases between them. Germline CDR1 SGHRS, CDR2 YFSETQ. There are 15 residues in the CDR3. DNA of the CDR3: TGCGCCAGCAGCGCCGCCAGGAGCTCCTACAATGAGCAGTTCTTC. It translates to CASSAARSSYNEQFF.

This clone was counted a few times. CDR3 coding DNA: TGTGCCAGCAGCCGTACGACATACGAGCAGTACTTC. The encoded protein is CASSRTTYEQYF. The V gene is TRBV7-2, the J gene TRBJ2-7; D gene uncertain. Germline V gene data show CDR1 as SGHTA and CDR2 as FQGNSA. This CDR3 is 12 amino acids long. V was shortened by 5 bases and J by 4 bases, with 9 bases between the two germline ends. Supplemented by reference TRBV7-2 and TRBJ2-7, the full variable domain reads GAGVSQSPSNKVTEKGKDVELRCDPISGHTALYWYRQSLGQGLEFLIYFQGNSAPDKSGLPSDRFSAERTGGSVSTLTIQRTQQEDSAVYLCASSRTTYEQYFGPGTRLTVT.

This rearrangement joins TRBV11-3 to TRBJ1-4; 8 nucleotides align to TRBD1. Germline V CDR1 and CDR2: SGHNT, YENEEA. The CDR3 has 18 residues. V lost 5 bases and J lost 2; bases outside the gene matches: 13. For the CDR3, the DNA is TGTGCCAGCAGCCAAAAGTGGCAGGGGGCAGCGACTAATGAAAAACTGTTTTTT. Protein sequence: CASSQKWQGAATNEKLFF.

This chain connects TRBV6-6 to TRBJ1-2; 7 bases are a match to TRBD1. This CDR3 is built from 15 residues. The V gene's germline CDR1 is MNHNY and CDR2 SVGAGI (reference sequence). The junction had 7 bases not matched to a gene; V was cut back by 5 bases and J by 1 base. CDR3 sequence: CASSDREGGNYGYTF. The CDR3 nucleotides read TGTGCCAGCAGTGACAGGGAGGGAGGTAACTATGGCTACACCTTC.

This clone was counted between two and nine times. The V call is TRBV2, the J call TRBJ2-4; D might be TRBD1 or TRBD2, each matching 5 bases. Between the trimmed V and J ends, which lost 5 bases and 11 bases, there was a span of 16 bases. CDR1 and CDR2 (germline): SNHLY, FYNNEI. This CDR3 is 13 amino acids long. CDR3 sequence reads: CASSSEGRAFQYF. The CDR3 region has the DNA TGTGCCAGCAGTAGCGAGGGACGGGCGTTTCAGTACTTC.

The chain employs TRBV6-5 and TRBJ1-6; D gene unclear. Deletions cut 5 bases from V and 7 bases from J, with 9 bases between. The CDR3 has 13 amino acids. Germline CDR1 MNHEY, CDR2 SVGAGI. CDR3: CASSPVTNSPLHF. Written as DNA, the CDR3 is TGTGCCAGCAGTCCCGTTACGAATTCACCCCTCCACTTT.

The chain combines TRBV9 with TRBJ1-3; 7 bases are a match to TRBD1. The CDR3 length is 15 residues. The V gene's germline CDR1 is SGDLS and CDR2 YYNGEE. Germline trimming cut 4 bases from V and 0 bases from J; bases unmatched to any gene: 4. The CDR3 sequence: CASSYGTDSGNTIYF. The CDR3, as DNA: TGTGCCAGCAGCTATGGGACAGACTCTGGAAACACCATATATTTT.

Points on this clone: Different DNA sequences within this sample yield the same CDR3. The V and J genes are TRBV18 and TRBJ1-1; D gene uncertain. The CDR3 loop spans 11 amino acids. The V end lost 5 bases, the J end lost 5 bases, and 6 bases lay between the germline ends. Germline values: CDR1 KGHSH, CDR2 LQKENI. CDR3 coding DNA: TGTGCCAGCTCAGGGGAAACTGAAGCTTTCTTT. Translating it yields CASSGETEAFF.

The rearrangement joins TRBV18 to TRBJ2-5, with 8 bases aligning to TRBD1. In germline, CDR1 is KGHSH, CDR2 LQKENI. V lost 2 bases, J lost 5 bases, and 7 bases stayed unmatched. The CDR3 has 15 residues. CDR3 region: CASSPDRGEWETQYF. The DNA of the CDR3 is TGTGCCAGCTCACCAGACAGGGGCGAGTGGGAGACCCAGTACTTC. The full variable domain, in which reference TRBV18 and TRBJ2-5 provide the parts outside the CDR3, is NAGVMQNPRHLVRRRGQEARLRCSPMKGHSHVYWYRQLPEEGLKFMVYLQKENIIDESGMPKERFSAEFPKEGPSILRIQQVVRGDSAAYFCASSPDRGEWETQYFGPGTRLLVL.